Detailed here is one TCR beta chain. This clonotype came up once. Its antigen remains unidentified. Sequence at one end of the junction differs from germline and may be a read error. Reading from cysteine to phenylalanine, the CDR3 counts 14 amino acids. The kept DNA is CDR3 alone, 42 bases in frame from the first base. Per the germline V gene, SNHLY is the CDR1 and FYNNEI is the CDR2. The instrument given in TCRdb is Illumina MiSeq. In TCRdb, the public reads were trimmed at Q25 with fastp and aligned with MiXCR, with productive beta chains retained. Under each unique CDR3 protein, matching rows form one entry showing the most common genes and DNA. This sample is represented by 80,000 to 100,000 distinct CDR3 sequences; 31% of them were singletons. The leading ten clones occupy 2.2% of the sample. This record belongs to a study of type 1 regulatory T cells (dated by TCRdb to the early 2020s). General notes on the study: An in vitro protocol by which a Tr1-enriched, alloantigen-specific CD4 T cell product named T-allo10 was generated was characterized in the study. T-allo10 was being evaluated clinically in patients with hematological malignancies who were receiving allogeneic hematopoietic stem cell transplantation.

Sample: CD4+ T cells, either the whole sample or a sorted fraction (not recorded which). This clonotype was sampled from a human donor in good health. This chain is built from TRBV2 and TRBJ2-2; the D gene is perhaps TRBD1, from 6 matching bases. The CDR3: CASRDSRDTGKLFF. The DNA is TGTGCCAGCAGAGACTCCCGGGACACCGGGAAGCTGTTTTTT.